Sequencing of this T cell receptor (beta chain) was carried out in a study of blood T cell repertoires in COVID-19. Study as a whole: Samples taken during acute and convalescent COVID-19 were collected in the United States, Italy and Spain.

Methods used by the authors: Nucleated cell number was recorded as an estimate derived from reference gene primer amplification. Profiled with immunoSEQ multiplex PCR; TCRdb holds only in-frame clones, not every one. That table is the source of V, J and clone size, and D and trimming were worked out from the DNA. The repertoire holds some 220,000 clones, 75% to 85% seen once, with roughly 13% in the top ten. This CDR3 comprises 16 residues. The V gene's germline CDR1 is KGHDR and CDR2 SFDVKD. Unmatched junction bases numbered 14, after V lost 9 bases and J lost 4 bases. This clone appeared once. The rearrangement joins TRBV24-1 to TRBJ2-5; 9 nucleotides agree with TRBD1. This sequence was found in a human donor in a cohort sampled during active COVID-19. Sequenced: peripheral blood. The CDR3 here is CATAGLKQGAGETQYF. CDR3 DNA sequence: TGTGCCACCGCCGGCCTTAAACAGGGGGCTGGAGAGACCCAGTACTTC.